This paragraph reports one TCR beta chain. Its matching antigen is unknown. Germline assignment: CDR1 MNHEY and CDR2 SMNVEV (reference sequence). V lost 5 bases and J lost 2; bases outside the gene matches: 24. The CDR3 extends over 22 amino acids. The data were obtained in a study of OX40 agonist ivuxolimab in advanced cancers. About the research overall: Patients were given ivuxolimab, an antibody that agonizes OX40 (CD134). Study-wide results and limits: Doses of 0.1 to 3.0 mg/kg were accompanied by clonal expansion of CD4+ and CD8+ blood T cells by week 6.

Sequencing used immunoSEQ multiplex PCR; TCRdb keeps in-frame clones, though not all of them. The table shows just over 60,000 clones, with around 93% occurring only once. This material consisted of CD4+ or CD8+ T cells sorted from blood, taken in a trial of the OX40 agonist ivuxolimab. V usage is TRBV27 and J usage is TRBJ2-3; 11 nucleotides align to TRBD2. This clonotype originated in an adult with an advanced solid tumor such as melanoma, head and neck, liver or kidney cancer. CDR3 sequence: CASSIKGQLAGVSIRSTDTQYF. CDR3 DNA sequence: TGTGCCAGCAGTATCAAGGGGCAACTAGCGGGAGTATCAATTAGATCCACAGATACGCAGTATTTT.